Shown below are 2 T cell receptor beta chains from a single sample sequenced in a study of CD8+CD57+ T cells in acquired aplastic anemia. Template material for TCR beta VDJ and CDR3 profiling consisted of genomic DNA. TCRdb re-analysed the reads in MiXCR, keeping a single row per CDR3 protein. This repertoire shows 100,000 to 150,000 distinct CDR3 sequences, more than 40% found once; its top ten account for about 2.7%. Sequencing was done on a sample of sorted CD4+, CD8+, or CD8+CD57+ T cells (not recorded which) from PBMCs. These receptors all stem from a human donor in good health, serving as a control.

The chain's CDR3 is CASSEGSGGKRTYEQYF. Written as DNA, the CDR3 is TGTGCCAGCAGCGAGGGGAGCGGGGGGAAGAGAACCTACGAGCAGTACTTC. The chain carries TRBV9 and TRBJ2-7; the match to TRBD2 covers 9 bases. This CDR3 region has 17 residues. Germline CDR1 reads SGDLS; CDR2 reads YYNGEE. Trimming at V came to 3 bases and at J to 2 bases, leaving 12 bases not matched to a gene.

This rearrangement joins TRBV10-3 to TRBJ1-1, with 8 bases identical to TRBD1. V was clipped by 11 bases and J by 5 bases; unmatched bases: 10. CDR3 length: 13 amino acids. CDR1 and CDR2 (germline): ENHRY, SYGVKD. The CDR3, as DNA: TGTGCCGCCAACAGGGGGGAGTCGACTGAAGCTTTCTTT. Translation: CAANRGESTEAFF.